Listed here is a single T cell receptor beta chain. This record belongs to a study of blood T cell repertoires in COVID-19. Study-level background: COVID-19 samples from acute and convalescent phases originated in the United States, Italy and Spain. PBMCs, B-cell-depleted T cells, or T cells provided the cDNA or gDNA that made up the material.

In the original analysis: Using reference gene primer amplification, nucleated cell counts were estimated. Some clones are missing from TCRdb's copy, which holds only in-frame ones; the method was immunoSEQ multiplex PCR. V and J calls and clone size come straight from that table; D and trimming were deduced from the DNA. The table lists over 250,000 clones, about four fifths of them singletons. In germline, CDR1 is SGHRS, CDR2 YFSETQ. Trimming at V came to 3 bases and at J to 6 bases, leaving 8 bases not matched to a gene. The CDR3 is made up of 14 amino acids. This chain joins TRBV5-1 and TRBJ2-7; 8 positions match TRBD1. The TCR comes from a woman aged 45-65 years who had recovered from COVID-19. Sequencing was done on a sample of peripheral blood. The chain's CDR3 is CASSWEGQGGEQYF. The DNA for the CDR3 is TGCGCCAGCAGCTGGGAAGGACAGGGAGGCGAGCAGTACTTC.